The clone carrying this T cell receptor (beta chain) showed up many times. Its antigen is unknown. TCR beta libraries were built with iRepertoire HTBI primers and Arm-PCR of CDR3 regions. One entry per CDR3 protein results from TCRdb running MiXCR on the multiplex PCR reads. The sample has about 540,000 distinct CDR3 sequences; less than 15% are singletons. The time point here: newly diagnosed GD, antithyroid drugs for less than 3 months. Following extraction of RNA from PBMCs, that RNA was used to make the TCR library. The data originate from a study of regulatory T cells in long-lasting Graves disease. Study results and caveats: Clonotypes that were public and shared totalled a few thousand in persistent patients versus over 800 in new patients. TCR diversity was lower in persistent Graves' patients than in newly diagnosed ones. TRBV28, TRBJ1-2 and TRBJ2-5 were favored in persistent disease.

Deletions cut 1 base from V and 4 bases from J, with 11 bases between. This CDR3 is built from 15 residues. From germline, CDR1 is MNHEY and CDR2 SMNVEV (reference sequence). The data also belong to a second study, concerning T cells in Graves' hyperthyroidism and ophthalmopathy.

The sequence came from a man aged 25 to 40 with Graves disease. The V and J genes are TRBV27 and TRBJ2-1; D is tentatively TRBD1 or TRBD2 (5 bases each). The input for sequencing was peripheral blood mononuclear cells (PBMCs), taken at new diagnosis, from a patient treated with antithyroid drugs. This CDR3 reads CASSLLGDGYNEQFF. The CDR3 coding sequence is TGTGCCAGCAGTTTATTGGGGGACGGGTACAATGAGCAGTTCTTC.